This TCR beta chain was captured by sequencing in a study of neoadjuvant anti-PD-1 for oral cavity cancer. The germline V gene has CDR1 SNHLY and CDR2 FYNNEI. Trimming pared 5 bases from V and 2 bases from J, leaving 4 bases between. The CDR3 spans 11 residues. Patients were newly diagnosed with stage II-IVA oral cavity squamous cell carcinoma without prior systemic or radiation treatment. Comments on this clone: Its antigen is still unknown.

Overall study findings and caveats: Non-responders to neoadjuvant nivolumab had significantly more clonal PBMC T cells than responders. Only three patients per response group were TCR-analyzed; validation needed.

The data were produced by immunoSEQ multiplex PCR, yet TCRdb's version contains in-frame clones alone and is incomplete. This table holds about 16,000 clones, around 60% found once. Sequenced here: PBMCs, sampled before nivolumab (anti-PD-1) treatment. The V and J genes are TRBV2 and TRBJ2-7, with D hard to call. This TCR was recovered from a person between 40 and 80 years old with oral cavity squamous cell carcinoma. The CDR3 region has the DNA TGTGCCAGCAGTTCCGCCTACGAGCAGTACTTC. This sequence encodes CASSSAYEQYF.